The 4 T cell receptor beta chains listed next were all sequenced from one sample in a study of blood T cell repertoires in COVID-19. The method was immunoSEQ multiplex PCR; TCRdb's version includes in-frame clones alone and lacks a portion of them. The sample yields approximately 90,000 clones, 70% to 80% seen once. The sample taken for sequencing was peripheral blood. The receptors originated from a human donor in a cohort sampled during active COVID-19.

The rearrangement uses TRBV5-1 and TRBJ2-1; TRBD1 agrees at 10 bases. The germline CDR1 and CDR2 sequences are SGHRS and YFSETQ. With 6 bases clipped from V and 8 bases from J, the junction kept 8 bases outside the gene matches. This CDR3 has 14 amino acids. CDR3: CASNLGTGEDEQFF. For the CDR3, the DNA is TGCGCCAGCAACCTCGGGACAGGGGAGGATGAGCAGTTCTTC.

This clone is a singleton in its sample. This chain connects TRBV28 to TRBJ2-7; 7 nucleotides align to TRBD1. CDR3 length equals 15 residues. Germline CDR1 reads MDHEN; CDR2 reads SYDVKM. J lost 2 bases, V lost 5 bases, and 9 bases had no gene match. CDR3 nucleotide sequence: TGTGCCAGCAGTCAACAGGGGAGAGCGACCTACGAGCAGTACTTC. It specifies CASSQQGRATYEQYF.

The chain recombines TRBV24-1 with TRBJ2-1; 9 nucleotides align to TRBD1. The junction had 6 bases not matched to a gene; V was cut back by 10 bases and J by 0 bases. Germline V gene data show CDR1 as KGHDR and CDR2 as SFDVKD. CDR3 length equals 15 residues. In nucleotides, the CDR3 is TGTGCCACAGCCCGACAGGGGGGCTCCTACAATGAGCAGTTCTTC. Protein product: CATARQGGSYNEQFF.

The chain has TRBV4-1 and TRBJ2-1; 8 bases align to TRBD2. CDR3 length equals 15 residues. The germline V gene encodes CDR1 MGHRA and CDR2 YSYEKL. Trimming removed 1 base from V and 6 bases from J; junction bases left unmatched: 5. In nucleotides, the CDR3 is TGCGCCAGCAGCCAAGGGGGGACTAGTTTCAATGAGCAGTTCTTC. Amino acid sequence: CASSQGGTSFNEQFF.